Listed below are T cell receptor beta chains from one sample, sequenced in a study of blood T cells in healthy people across ages. Via MiXCR, TCRdb re-called the 5' RACE reads, giving one row per CDR3 protein. The data show 650,000 to 1,000,000 distinct CDR3 sequences, about half seen once. Sequencing was done on a sample of blood. These receptor sequences come from a man aged 80 or over in good health. CDR3s include the opening cysteine and the closing phenylalanine or tryptophan. Fields, in order: clone size, V gene, J gene, D gene, CDR3 protein, CDR3 DNA. The D gene is left open where the match is weak. Size is stated for part of the rows, as once, few or many counts, or as a class when the clone is expanded.

.	TRBV5-4	TRBJ2-3	.	CASSLGGSSSTDTQYF	TGTGCCAGCAGCCTCGGAGGGTCCTCGAGCACAGATACGCAGTATTTT
many	TRBV6-2/TRBV6-3	TRBJ2-4	.	CASSLRTATNIQYF	TGTGCCAGCAGCCTCCGGACGGCCACGAACATTCAGTACTTC
.	TRBV20-1	TRBJ1-5	.	CSARTGLLGSNQPQHF	TGCAGTGCCCGTACAGGGTTATTGGGCAGCAATCAGCCCCAGCATTTT
.	TRBV5-1	TRBJ2-5	TRBD1	CASSLRQGGQETQYF	TGCGCCAGCAGCTTAAGACAGGGCGGCCAAGAGACCCAGTACTTC
.	TRBV6-2/TRBV6-3	TRBJ2-7	.	CASSYSADLPYEQYF	TGTGCCAGCAGTTACTCGGCAGACCTCCCCTACGAGCAGTACTTC
.	TRBV28	TRBJ2-1	.	CASSLSKGGLEQFF	TGTGCCAGCAGTTTGAGTAAGGGGGGGCTTGAGCAGTTCTTC
few	TRBV3-1	TRBJ2-2	.	CASSQTGELFF	TGTGCCAGCAGCCAGACCGGGGAGCTGTTTTTT
many	TRBV4-2	TRBJ2-5	.	CASSQGLAETQYF	TGTGCCAGCAGCCAAGGGCTAGCGGAGACCCAGTACTTC
few	TRBV10-3	TRBJ2-5	.	CAISEGEVKETQYF	TGTGCCATCAGTGAAGGGGAAGTAAAAGAGACCCAGTACTTC
.	TRBV30	TRBJ2-1	.	CAWTPGNNEQFF	TGTGCCTGGACGCCGGGAAACAATGAGCAGTTCTTC
.	TRBV7-3	TRBJ2-7	.	CASSLMAISQHSNEQYF	TGCGCCAGCAGCTTGATGGCGATTAGTCAGCATTCTAATGAGCAGTACTTC
few	TRBV30	TRBJ2-5	.	CAWTSTGETQYF	TGTGCCTGGACTTCCACGGGAGAGACCCAGTACTTC
few	TRBV5-1	TRBJ2-3	.	CASSALGPGETDTQYF	TGCGCCAGCAGCGCCCTCGGGCCTGGGGAAACAGATACGCAGTATTTT
.	TRBV5-1	TRBJ2-3	.	CASSFSLDRDTQYF	TGCGCCAGCAGCTTTTCACTAGATCGAGATACGCAGTATTTT
.	TRBV12-5	TRBJ2-1	TRBD2	CASGLPSGTLAGNEQFF	TGTGCTAGTGGTTTGCCCTCAGGAACTCTAGCGGGCAATGAGCAGTTCTTC
many	TRBV25-1	TRBJ1-2	.	CASRGWDTSEYYGYTF	TGTGCCAGCAGGGGATGGGATACCAGCGAATACTATGGCTACACCTTC
once	TRBV4-2	TRBJ2-5	TRBD2	CASSRGRSGGDLDEQYF	TGTGCCAGCAGCCGTGGCCGAAGCGGGGGTGATCTTGATGAGCAGTACTTC